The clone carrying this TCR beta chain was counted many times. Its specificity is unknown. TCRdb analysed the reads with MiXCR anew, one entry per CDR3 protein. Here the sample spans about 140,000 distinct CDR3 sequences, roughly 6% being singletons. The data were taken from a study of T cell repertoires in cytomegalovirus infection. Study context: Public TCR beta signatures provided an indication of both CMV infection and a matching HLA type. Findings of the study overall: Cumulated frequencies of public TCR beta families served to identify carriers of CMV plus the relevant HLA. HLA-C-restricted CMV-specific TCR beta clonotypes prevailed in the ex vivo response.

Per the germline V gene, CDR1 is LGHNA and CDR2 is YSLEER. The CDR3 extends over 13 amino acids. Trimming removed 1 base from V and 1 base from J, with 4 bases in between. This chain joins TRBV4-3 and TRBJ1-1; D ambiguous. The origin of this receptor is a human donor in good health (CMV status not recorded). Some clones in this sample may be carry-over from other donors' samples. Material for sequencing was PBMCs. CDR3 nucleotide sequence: TGCGCCAGCAGCCAAGTGGAGAACACTGAAGCTTTCTTT. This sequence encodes CASSQVENTEAFF.